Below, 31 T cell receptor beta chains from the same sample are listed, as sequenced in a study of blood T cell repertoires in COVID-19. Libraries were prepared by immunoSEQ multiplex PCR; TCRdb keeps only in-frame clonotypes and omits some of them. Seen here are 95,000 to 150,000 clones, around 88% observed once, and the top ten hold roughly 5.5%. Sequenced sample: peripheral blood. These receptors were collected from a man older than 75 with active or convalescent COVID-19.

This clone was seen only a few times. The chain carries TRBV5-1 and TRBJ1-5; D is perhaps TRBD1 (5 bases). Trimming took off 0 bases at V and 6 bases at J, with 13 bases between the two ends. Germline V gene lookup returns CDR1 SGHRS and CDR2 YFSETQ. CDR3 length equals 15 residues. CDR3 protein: CASSLAGQGSQPQHF. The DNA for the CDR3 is TGCGCCAGCAGCTTGGCTGGGCAGGGTAGTCAGCCCCAGCATTTT.

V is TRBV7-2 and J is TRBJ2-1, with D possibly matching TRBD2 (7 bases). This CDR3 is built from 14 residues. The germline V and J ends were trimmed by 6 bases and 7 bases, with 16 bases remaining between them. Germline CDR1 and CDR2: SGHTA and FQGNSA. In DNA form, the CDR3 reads TGTGCCAGCAGACCGGGGGGCCCACTAAATGAGCAGTTCTTC. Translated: CASRPGGPLNEQFF.

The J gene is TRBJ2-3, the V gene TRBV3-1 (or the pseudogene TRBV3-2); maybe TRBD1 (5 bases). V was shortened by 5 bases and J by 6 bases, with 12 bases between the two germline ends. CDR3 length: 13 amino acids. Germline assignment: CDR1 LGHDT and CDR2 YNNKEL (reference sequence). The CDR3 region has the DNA TGTGCCAGCAGCTCCCGGACATTTGATACGCAGTATTTT. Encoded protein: CASSSRTFDTQYF.

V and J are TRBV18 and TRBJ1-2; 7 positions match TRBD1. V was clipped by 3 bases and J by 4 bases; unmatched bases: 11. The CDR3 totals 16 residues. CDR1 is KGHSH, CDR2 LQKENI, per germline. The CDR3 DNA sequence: TGTGCCAGCTCACCGAGACAGGGATTCGATGGCTATGGCTACACCTTC. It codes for CASSPRQGFDGYGYTF.

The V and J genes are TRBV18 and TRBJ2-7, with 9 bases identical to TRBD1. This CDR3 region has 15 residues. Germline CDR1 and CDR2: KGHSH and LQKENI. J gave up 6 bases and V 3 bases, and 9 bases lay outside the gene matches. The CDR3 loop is CASSPGAQGAGEQYF. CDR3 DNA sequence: TGTGCCAGCTCACCGGGCGCACAGGGGGCTGGCGAGCAGTACTTC.

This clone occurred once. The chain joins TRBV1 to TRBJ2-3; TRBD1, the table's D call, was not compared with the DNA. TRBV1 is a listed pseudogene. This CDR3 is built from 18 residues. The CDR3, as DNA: TGCACCAGCAGCCACGGACACTCCCCATGGGATAGCACAGATACGCAGTATTTT. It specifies CTSSHGHSPWDSTDTQYF.

The CDR3 coding sequence is TGTGCCAGCAGTAAGGGGGCGGGGGGGCCCTACGAGCAGTACTTC. It codes for CASSKGAGGPYEQYF. The chain has TRBV5-4 and TRBJ2-7, with TRBD2 matching 9 bases. CDR1 and CDR2 from the germline V gene are SGHNT and YYREEE (reference sequence). J lost 2 bases, V lost 5 bases, and 8 bases had no gene match. CDR3 length equals 15 residues.

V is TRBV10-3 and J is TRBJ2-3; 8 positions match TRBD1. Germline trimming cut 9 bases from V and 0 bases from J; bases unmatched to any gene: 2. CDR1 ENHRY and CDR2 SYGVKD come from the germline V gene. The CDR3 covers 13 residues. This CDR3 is CAMQGASTDTQYF. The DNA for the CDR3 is TGTGCCATGCAGGGGGCTAGCACAGATACGCAGTATTTT.

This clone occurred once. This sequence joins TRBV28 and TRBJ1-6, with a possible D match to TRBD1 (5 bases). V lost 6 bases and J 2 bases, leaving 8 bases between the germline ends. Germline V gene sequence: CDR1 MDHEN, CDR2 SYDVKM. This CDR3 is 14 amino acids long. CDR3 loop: CASRTAPYNSPLHF. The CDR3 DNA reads TGTGCCAGCAGGACAGCTCCCTATAATTCACCCCTCCACTTT.

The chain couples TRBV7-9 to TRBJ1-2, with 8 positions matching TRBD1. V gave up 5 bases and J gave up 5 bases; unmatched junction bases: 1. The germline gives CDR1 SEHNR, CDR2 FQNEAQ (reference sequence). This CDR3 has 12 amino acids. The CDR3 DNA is TGTGCCAGCAGCAGACAGGGGTATGGCTACACCTTC. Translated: CASSRQGYGYTF.

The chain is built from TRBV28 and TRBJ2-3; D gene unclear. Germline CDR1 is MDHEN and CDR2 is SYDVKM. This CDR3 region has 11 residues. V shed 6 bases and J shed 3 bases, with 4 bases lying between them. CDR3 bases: TGTGCCAGCAGCCTAACAGATACGCAGTATTTT. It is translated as CASSLTDTQYF.

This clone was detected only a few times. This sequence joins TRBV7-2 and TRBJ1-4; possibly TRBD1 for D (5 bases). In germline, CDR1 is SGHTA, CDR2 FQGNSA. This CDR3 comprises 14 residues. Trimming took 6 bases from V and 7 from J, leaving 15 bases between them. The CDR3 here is CASRRPGGTEKLFF. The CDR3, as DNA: TGTGCCAGCAGGCGGCCTGGCGGGACTGAAAAACTGTTTTTT. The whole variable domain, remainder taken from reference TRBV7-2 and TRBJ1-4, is GAGVSQSPSNKVTEKGKDVELRCDPISGHTALYWYRQSLGQGLEFLIYFQGNSAPDKSGLPSDRFSAERTGGSVSTLTIQRTQQEDSAVYLCASRRPGGTEKLFFGSGTQLSVL.

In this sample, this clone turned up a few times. CDR3 residues: CASSLSTGEADTQYF. For the CDR3, the DNA is TGCGCCAGCAGCCTATCGACAGGGGAGGCAGATACGCAGTATTTT. This chain joins TRBV4-3 and TRBJ2-3; TRBD1 matches at 8 bases. CDR1 LGHNA and CDR2 YSLEER come from the germline V gene. Trimming took 4 bases from V and 4 from J; bases not matched to a gene: 7. The CDR3 contains 15 residues.

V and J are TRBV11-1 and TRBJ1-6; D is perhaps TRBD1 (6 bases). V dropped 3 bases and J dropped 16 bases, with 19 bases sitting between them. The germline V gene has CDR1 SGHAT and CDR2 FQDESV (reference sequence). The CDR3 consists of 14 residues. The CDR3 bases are TGTGCCAGCAGCTTTTCCGGGACACAGGAGTCTCTCCACTTT. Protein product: CASSFSGTQESLHF. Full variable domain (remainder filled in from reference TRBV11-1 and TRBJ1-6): EAEVAQSPRYKITEKSQAVAFWCDPISGHATLYWYRQILGQGPELLVQFQDESVVDDSQLPKDRFSAERLKGVDSTLKIQPAELGDSAMYLCASSFSGTQESLHFGNGTRLTVT.

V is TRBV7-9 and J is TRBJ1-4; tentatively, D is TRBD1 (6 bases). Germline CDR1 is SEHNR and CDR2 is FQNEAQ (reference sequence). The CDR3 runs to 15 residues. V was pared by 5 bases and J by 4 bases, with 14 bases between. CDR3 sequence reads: CASSPTGNVNEKLFF. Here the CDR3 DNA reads TGTGCCAGCAGCCCCACAGGGAATGTTAATGAAAAACTGTTTTTT.

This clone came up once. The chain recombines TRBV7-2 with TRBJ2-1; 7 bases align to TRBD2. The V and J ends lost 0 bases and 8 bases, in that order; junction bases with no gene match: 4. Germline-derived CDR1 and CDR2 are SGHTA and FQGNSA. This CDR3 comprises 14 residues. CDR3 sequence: CASSLAAGLYEQFF. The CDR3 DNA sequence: TGTGCCAGCAGCTTAGCAGCGGGGTTGTATGAGCAGTTCTTC.

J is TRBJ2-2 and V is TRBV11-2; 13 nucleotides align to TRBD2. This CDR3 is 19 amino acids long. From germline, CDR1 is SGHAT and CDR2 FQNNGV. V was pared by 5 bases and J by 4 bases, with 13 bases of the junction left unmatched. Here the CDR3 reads CASSLRLTSGGVGTGELFF. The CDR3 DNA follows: TGTGCCAGCAGCCTTCGACTCACTAGCGGGGGGGTTGGCACCGGGGAGCTGTTTTTT.

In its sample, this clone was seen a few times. The CDR3 loop is CASSETVPTGELFF. The CDR3 DNA sequence: TGTGCCAGCAGTGAGACAGTTCCCACCGGGGAGCTGTTTTTT. The chain has TRBV6-4 and TRBJ2-2, with D tentatively TRBD1 (5 bases). Germline CDR1 reads MRHNA; CDR2 reads SNTAGT. V was shortened by 3 bases and J by 4 bases, with 9 bases between the two germline ends. The CDR3 is made up of 14 amino acids.

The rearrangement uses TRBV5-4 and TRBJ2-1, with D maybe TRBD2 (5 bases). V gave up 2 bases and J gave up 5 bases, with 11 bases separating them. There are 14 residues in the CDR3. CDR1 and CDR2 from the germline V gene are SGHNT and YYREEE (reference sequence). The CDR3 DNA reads TGTGCCAGCAGCTTATCGGGAAACCACAATGAGCAGTTCTTC. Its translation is CASSLSGNHNEQFF.

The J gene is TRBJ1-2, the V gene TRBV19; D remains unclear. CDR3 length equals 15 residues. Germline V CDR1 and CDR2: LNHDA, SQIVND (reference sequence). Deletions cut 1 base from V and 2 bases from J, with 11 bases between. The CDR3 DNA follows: TGTGCCAGTAGTATAGGCAACAGCTGGAACTATGGCTACACCTTC. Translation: CASSIGNSWNYGYTF. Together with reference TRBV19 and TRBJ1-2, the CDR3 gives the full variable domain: DGGITQSPKYLFRKEGQNVTLSCEQNLNHDAMYWYRQDPGQGLRLIYYSQIVNDFQKGDIAEGYSVSREKKESFPLTVTSAQKNPTAFYLCASSIGNSWNYGYTFGSGTRLTVV.

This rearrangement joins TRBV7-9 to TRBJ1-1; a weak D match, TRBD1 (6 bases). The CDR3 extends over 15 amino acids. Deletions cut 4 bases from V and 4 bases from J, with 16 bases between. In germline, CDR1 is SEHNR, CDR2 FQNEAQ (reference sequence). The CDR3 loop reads CASSSQGGVGTEAFF. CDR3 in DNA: TGTGCCAGCAGCTCCCAAGGGGGGGTTGGCACTGAAGCTTTCTTT.

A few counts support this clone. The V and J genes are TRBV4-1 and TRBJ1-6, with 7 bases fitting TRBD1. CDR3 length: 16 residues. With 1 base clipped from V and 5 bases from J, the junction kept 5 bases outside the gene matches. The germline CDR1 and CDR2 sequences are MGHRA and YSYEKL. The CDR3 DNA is TGCGCCAGCAGCCAAGTTGTTGACAGGGATAATTCACCCCTCCACTTT. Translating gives CASSQVVDRDNSPLHF.

The CDR3 sequence: CASSLGGQGRNEQYF. The CDR3 DNA follows: TGTGCCAGCAGCTTGGGGGGACAGGGAAGGAACGAGCAGTACTTC. The chain has TRBV5-4 and TRBJ2-7; 9 nucleotides match TRBD1. The CDR3 sequence is 15 residues long. Germline CDR1 and CDR2: SGHNT and YYREEE (reference sequence). V trimming: 0 bases; J trimming: 5 bases; junction bases outside the gene matches: 6.

CDR3 protein: CASSYSEQNEKLFF. The DNA for the CDR3 is TGTGCCAGCAGTTACTCGGAACAGAATGAAAAACTGTTTTTT. The chain combines TRBV6-6 with TRBJ1-4; the D is unclear. CDR3 length: 14 residues. V was trimmed by 0 bases and J by 5 bases, leaving 7 bases between them. Germline loops: CDR1 MNHNY, CDR2 SVGAGI (reference sequence).

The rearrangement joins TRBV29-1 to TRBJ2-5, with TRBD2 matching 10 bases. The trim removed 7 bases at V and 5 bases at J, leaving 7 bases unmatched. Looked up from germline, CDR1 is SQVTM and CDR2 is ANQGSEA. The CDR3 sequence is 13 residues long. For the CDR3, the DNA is TGCAGCGAAAGCGGGGGGGCTGGGGAGACCCAGTACTTC. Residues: CSESGGAGETQYF.

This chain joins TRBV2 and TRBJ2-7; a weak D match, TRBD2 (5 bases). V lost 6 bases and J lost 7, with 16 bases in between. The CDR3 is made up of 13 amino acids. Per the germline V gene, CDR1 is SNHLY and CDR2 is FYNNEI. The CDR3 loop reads CASRGEGTLEQYF. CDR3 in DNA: TGTGCCAGCAGGGGAGAGGGCACCTTAGAGCAGTACTTC.

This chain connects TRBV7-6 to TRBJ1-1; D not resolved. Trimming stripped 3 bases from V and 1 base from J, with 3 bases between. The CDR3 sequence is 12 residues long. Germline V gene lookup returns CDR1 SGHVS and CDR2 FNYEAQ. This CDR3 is CASSFGNTEAFF. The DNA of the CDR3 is TGTGCCAGCAGCTTCGGGAACACTGAAGCTTTCTTT.

The CDR3 sequence is CASSKALKPGQGGMSSTDTQYF. For the CDR3, the DNA is TGTGCCAGCAGCAAAGCGCTCAAACCGGGACAGGGGGGAATGTCTAGCACAGATACGCAGTATTTT. The chain couples TRBV21-1 to TRBJ2-3; TRBD1, the table's D call, lacks a check against the DNA. TRBV21-1 is recorded as a pseudogene. The CDR3 length is 22 residues.

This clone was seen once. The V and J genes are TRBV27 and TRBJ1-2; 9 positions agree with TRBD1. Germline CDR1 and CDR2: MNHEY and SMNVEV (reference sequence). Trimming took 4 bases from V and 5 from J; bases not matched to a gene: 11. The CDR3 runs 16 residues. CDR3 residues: CASSSARGQGLYGYTF. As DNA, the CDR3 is TGTGCCAGCAGTTCAGCCCGGGGACAGGGACTTTATGGCTACACCTTC.

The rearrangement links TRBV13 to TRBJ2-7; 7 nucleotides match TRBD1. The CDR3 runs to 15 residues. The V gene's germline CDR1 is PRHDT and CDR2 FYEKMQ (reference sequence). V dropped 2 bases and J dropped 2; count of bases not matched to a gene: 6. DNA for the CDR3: TGTGCCAGCAGCTTATTGGGACAGTTTCCCTACGAGCAGTACTTC. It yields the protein CASSLLGQFPYEQYF. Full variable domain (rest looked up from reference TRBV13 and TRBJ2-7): AAGVIQSPRHLIKEKRETATLKCYPIPRHDTVYWYQQGPGQDPQFLISFYEKMQSDKGSIPDRFSAQQFSDYHSELNMSSLELGDSALYFCASSLLGQFPYEQYFGPGTRLTVT.

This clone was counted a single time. CDR3 DNA sequence: TGTGCCATCGCGGATGGTGGCACAGATACGCAGTATTTT. It yields the protein CAIADGGTDTQYF. The V call is TRBV2, the J call TRBJ2-3; D is unresolved. The CDR3 is 13 residues long. Germline V lookup: CDR1 SNHLY, CDR2 FYNNEI. Trimming cost V 10 bases and J 1 base, with 12 bases left between them. Filled out from reference TRBV2 and TRBJ2-3, the complete variable domain reads EPEVTQTPSHQVTQMGQEVILRCVPISNHLYFYWYRQILGQKVEFLVSFYNNEISEKSEIFDDQFSVERPDGSNFTLKIRSTKLEDSAMYFCAIADGGTDTQYFGPGTRLTVL.